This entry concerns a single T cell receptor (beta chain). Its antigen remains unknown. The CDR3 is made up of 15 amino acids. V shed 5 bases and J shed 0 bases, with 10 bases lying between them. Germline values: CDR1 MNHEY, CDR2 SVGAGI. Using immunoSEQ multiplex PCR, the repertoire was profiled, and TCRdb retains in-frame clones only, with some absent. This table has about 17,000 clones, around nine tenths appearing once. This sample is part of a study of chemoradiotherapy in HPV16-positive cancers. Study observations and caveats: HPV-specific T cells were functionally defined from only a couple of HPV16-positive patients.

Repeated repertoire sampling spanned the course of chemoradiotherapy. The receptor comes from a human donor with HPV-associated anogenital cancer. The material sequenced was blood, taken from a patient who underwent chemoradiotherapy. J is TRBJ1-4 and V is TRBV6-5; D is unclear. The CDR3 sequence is CASSRKGSTNEKLFF. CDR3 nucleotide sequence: TGTGCCAGCAGTCGAAAGGGTTCAACTAATGAAAAACTGTTTTTT.